This T cell receptor beta chain was found in a study of T cell responses to AZD1222 COVID-19 vaccine. About the research overall: Both about-4-week and about-12-week second-dose recipients were combined.

Sequencing used immunoSEQ multiplex PCR; TCRdb keeps in-frame clones, though not all of them. The sample contains 95,000 to 100,000 clones, 90% of which appear only once. Study-wide findings and caveats: Sampled repertoires all dated from after the peak T cell response. Regions 160-218 and 743-854 held dominance among vaccine-associated CD4 TCRs, which spanned spike.

Germline V gene sequence: CDR1 ENHRY, CDR2 SYGVKD. V lost 0 bases to trimming and J lost 7 bases, with 13 bases between them. The CDR3 runs 15 residues. This clone has just a few counts. Its antigen is not identified. This chain joins TRBV10-3 and TRBJ1-5; TRBD1 might be the D (6 bases). The sequence derives from an adult in good health. Sample: peripheral blood, taken on day 0 of AZD1222 vaccination. CDR3: CAISESGGAGQPQHF. The CDR3 DNA reads TGTGCCATCAGTGAGTCGGGGGGCGCAGGACAGCCCCAGCATTTT.